The T cell receptor (beta chain) under discussion was sequenced for a study of regulatory T cells in long-lasting Graves disease. Indicated time point: persistent/refractory GD, antithyroid drugs over 5 years with positive TRAb. RNA from PBMCs was the source of the TCR library. Germline lookup yields CDR1 SEHNR and CDR2 FQNEAQ (reference sequence). The CDR3 has 14 residues. The germline V and J ends were trimmed by 4 bases and 7 bases, with 17 bases remaining between them. Assembly of TCR beta libraries relied on iRepertoire HTBI primers together with Arm-PCR of CDR3 regions. TCRdb used MiXCR to reprocess the multiplex PCR reads, holding one entry per CDR3 protein. The repertoire holds about 340,000 distinct CDR3 sequences, with 15% to 20% as singletons.

The J gene is TRBJ2-7, the V gene TRBV7-9; D gene uncertain. This TCR came from a female donor with Graves disease. Specimen: peripheral blood mononuclear cells (PBMCs), collected when the disease was refractory, from a patient treated with antithyroid drugs. The CDR3 region has the DNA TGTGCCAGCAGCTACGATTGGTATGCTGAGGAGCAGTACTTC. As protein: CASSYDWYAEEQYF.